The clone carrying this T cell receptor (beta chain) was counted ten times or more. What it binds is not known. CDR3 length: 16 residues. Losses at the gene ends were 5 bases for V and 5 bases for J; bases not matched to a gene: 6. CDR1 and CDR2 from the germline V gene are SEHNR and FQNEAQ (reference sequence). Template switching supplied a universal primer site; unique molecular identifiers were carried on the cDNA. TCRdb reprocessed the 5' RACE reads with MiXCR, giving one entry per CDR3 protein. The sample includes around 340,000 distinct CDR3 sequences, approximately 9.1% of them seen just once. This record belongs to a study of identical twins. Study-wide results and caveats: Modeled out-of-frame TCR alpha sharing in monozygotic twins fell below observed levels. Sharing of beta out-of-frame sequences by twins showed a weaker excess.

The receptor's source is a woman between 45 and 65 years old in good health. J is TRBJ2-1 and V is TRBV7-9; 13 positions agree with TRBD2. The source material was naive T cells sorted from blood. In nucleotides, the CDR3 is TGTGCCAGCAGCCCCCCGGGACTAGCGGGAAACAATGAGCAGTTCTTC. This encodes CASSPPGLAGNNEQFF.